One TCR beta chain is described in this entry. Profiling relied on immunoSEQ multiplex PCR, and the TCRdb table lists in-frame clones only, not all of them. The sample shows around 62,000 clones, approximately 89% of them seen only once. This CDR3 is 13 amino acids long. V dropped 0 bases and J dropped 6 bases, with 10 bases sitting between them. CDR1 is SGHRS, CDR2 YFSETQ, per germline. This sample was taken from a study of OX40 agonist ivuxolimab in advanced cancers. Across the whole study: Three individuals attained partial responses, comprising one hepatocellular carcinoma case and two cutaneous melanoma cases.

The chain recombines TRBV5-1 with TRBJ2-7; D could derive from TRBD1 or TRBD2 (5 bases each). The source material was CD4+ or CD8+ T cells sorted from blood, sampled in a trial of the OX40 agonist ivuxolimab. This TCR was recovered from an adult with an advanced solid tumor such as melanoma, head and neck, liver or kidney cancer. The CDR3 DNA reads as TGCGCCAGCAGCTTGGATGGGGGTGGCGAGCAGTACTTC. It encodes CASSLDGGGEQYF. The whole variable domain, remainder taken from reference TRBV5-1 and TRBJ2-7, is KAGVTQTPRYLIKTRGQQVTLSCSPISGHRSVSWYQQTPGQGLQFLFEYFSETQRNKGNFPGRFSGRQFSNSRSEMNVSTLELGDSALYLCASSLDGGGEQYFGPGTRLTVT.